This T cell receptor beta chain was sequenced for a study of T cell repertoires in breast cancer. Paired alpha-beta TCRs of CD8+ T cells were analyzed by expanded emulsion RT-PCR. Study-level points and caveats: TRBV7 predominance in shared TCRs may reflect tumor recognition or mispriming.

Blocking oligonucleotides added to a second nested PCR suppressed unpaired genes. TCRdb re-analysed the emulsion pairing reads in MiXCR, keeping a single row per CDR3 protein. In the table there are about 40,000 distinct CDR3 sequences, around 45% of which are singletons. Per the germline V gene, CDR1 is SGHRS and CDR2 is YFSETQ. After removal of 0 bases from V and 5 bases from J, the junction contained 7 bases not matched to a gene. CDR3 length: 15 amino acids. This clonotype turned up a few times. No antigen is known for it. The sample comprised CD8+ T cells. The chain recombines TRBV5-1 with TRBJ1-2, with 7 bases that match TRBD1. This clonotype originated in a pool of human donors with breast cancer or a healthy control (not recorded which). The CDR3 is CASSLDRGGPYGYTF. CDR3 DNA: TGCGCCAGCAGCTTGGACAGGGGCGGACCTTATGGCTACACCTTC.